The rows below give T cell receptor beta chains drawn from one sample of a study of T cell responses to AZD1222 COVID-19 vaccine. TCRdb's copy holds only in-frame clones and misses some; the assay was immunoSEQ multiplex PCR. The repertoire consists of tens of thousands of clones, with roughly 90% occurring once and the leading ten covering around 5.1%. Sample: peripheral blood, taken 28 days after the second AZD1222 dose. Receptors were obtained from an adult who received the AZD1222 COVID-19 vaccine. CDR3s include the opening cysteine and the closing phenylalanine or tryptophan. Each record gives: V gene, clone size, J gene, D gene, CDR3 protein. D genes are given only for firm matches. Size is stated for part of the rows, as once, few or many counts, or as a class when the clone is expanded.

TRBV6-5	.	TRBJ1-2	.	CASSYVSSRNNYGYTF
TRBV11-3	.	TRBJ2-2	.	CASSLGGGTRELFF
TRBV6-6	.	TRBJ2-7	.	CASSYSNSAQYF
TRBV28	.	TRBJ2-7	.	CASTIQAHYEQYF
TRBV12-3/TRBV12-4	.	TRBJ2-7	.	CASRTQGYEQYF
TRBV28	.	TRBJ2-2	.	CASSLLGDTGELFF
TRBV12-3/TRBV12-4	.	TRBJ2-3	.	CASSLEGDTQYF
TRBV9	.	TRBJ2-3	TRBD2	CASSGGALAGVGTQYF
TRBV11-2	.	TRBJ2-7	.	CASSNRGGGYEQYF
TRBV10-2	.	TRBJ2-7	TRBD2	CATARLAGFDEQYF
TRBV5-6	once	TRBJ2-2	.	CASRVYGTGELFF
TRBV12-3/TRBV12-4	once	TRBJ1-1	.	CASSQGWDTEAFF
TRBV19	.	TRBJ2-1	.	CASSIRLSPKDEQFF
TRBV28	.	TRBJ1-6	TRBD1	CASTRQGRGSNSPLHF
TRBV19	.	TRBJ1-1	.	CASSIGSWGAEAFF
TRBV19	.	TRBJ1-1	.	CASSTTQGRAETEAFF
TRBV4-3	.	TRBJ2-5	.	CASSQDSPATASWGETQYF
TRBV18	once	TRBJ1-2	TRBD1	CASSLRQGEDYGYTF
TRBV7-9	.	TRBJ2-7	TRBD2	CASSPSGKSYEQYF
TRBV2	.	TRBJ2-3	.	CASGITDTQYF
TRBV5-5	once	TRBJ2-7	TRBD1	CASSYRDRGHYEQYF
TRBV27	.	TRBJ2-7	.	CATLRGDEQYF
TRBV20-1	.	TRBJ2-5	.	CSASSRERGETQYF
TRBV10-3	.	TRBJ1-1	.	CAINGQTNTEAFF
TRBV11-2	.	TRBJ2-5	TRBD2	CASSLDWLAGGSETQYF
TRBV30	once	TRBJ1-5	.	CAWSEGGYNQPQHF
TRBV5-1	.	TRBJ2-5	.	CASSLWAGKETQYF
TRBV3-1/TRBV3-2	medium-sized	TRBJ2-7	.	CASSQANSYEQYF
TRBV25-1	.	TRBJ1-1	.	CASSELSWLGNTEAFF
TRBV27	.	TRBJ2-4	.	CASLGLAKNIQYF
TRBV6-8	.	TRBJ1-5	.	CASGKGPNRDLAAQHF
TRBV27	.	TRBJ1-1	TRBD1	CASSQTGDTEAFF
TRBV7-2	.	TRBJ2-7	TRBD2	CASSLNGGRAFYEQYF
TRBV19	.	TRBJ1-2	TRBD1	CASSPQGAGGYGYTF
TRBV25-1	.	TRBJ1-1	TRBD1	CASSPRTGGMNTEAFF
TRBV7-2	.	TRBJ2-1	.	CASTPSRHEQFF
TRBV4-1	.	TRBJ2-1	.	CASSSGIAYNEQFF
TRBV5-8	.	TRBJ2-3	TRBD2	CASSLLSGEIADTQYF
TRBV6-5	.	TRBJ1-5	.	CASSFGGGQPQHF
TRBV20-1	.	TRBJ1-6	TRBD1	CSASGTGLYSPLHF
TRBV6-1	few	TRBJ2-1	TRBD1	CASSDSGGTVTRLYNEQFF
TRBV30	.	TRBJ2-7	TRBD2	CAWGTSGSYEQYF
TRBV5-8	.	TRBJ2-7	.	CASSLSPYEQYF
TRBV2	few	TRBJ2-3	.	CASSEVGTVKKDF
TRBV7-9	.	TRBJ2-6	.	CASSLAGDSGSGANVLTF
TRBV10-3	.	TRBJ2-2	TRBD2	CAISPTLGGRAVDTGELFF
TRBV7-3	.	TRBJ2-1	TRBD2	CASSGSGSSYNEQFF
TRBV30	.	TRBJ1-2	TRBD1	CAWNPGQVRLGYTF
TRBV7-9	.	TRBJ1-1	.	CASSLEPTNTEAFF
TRBV5-1	.	TRBJ1-4	.	CASSLGQGVGSEKLFF
TRBV7-3	once	TRBJ2-2	.	CASSLTGSTPLGELFF
TRBV5-1	.	TRBJ1-3	.	CASSLGQADSGNTIYF
TRBV9	.	TRBJ2-1	.	CASSPSGTTDEQFF
TRBV29-1	.	TRBJ1-2	TRBD1	CSVKGTGRIQGYTF